One and the same sample provided the 30 T cell receptor beta chains below, sequenced in a study of cytomegalovirus exposure and HLA in healthy donors. Primers included in the PCR were 60 Vbeta and 13 Jbeta primers. The data were produced by immunoSEQ multiplex PCR, yet TCRdb's version contains in-frame clones alone and is incomplete. The sample's table shows more than 200,000 clones. Sequencing input: PBMCs. The receptors derive from a woman in her 30s in good health and CMV-seropositive.

The chain has TRBV5-1 and TRBJ2-3; TRBD1 matches at 8 bases. Trimming took 4 bases from V and 1 from J; bases not matched to a gene: 5. The germline V gene encodes CDR1 SGHRS and CDR2 YFSETQ. This CDR3 has 15 amino acids. CDR3 DNA sequence: TGCGCCAGCAGCCTACAGGGGGTAGGCACAGATACGCAGTATTTT. This codes for CASSLQGVGTDTQYF.

This chain links TRBV5-5 with TRBJ1-5, with 9 bases lining up with TRBD1. Germline lookup yields CDR1 SGHKS and CDR2 YYEKEE (reference sequence). V gave up 3 bases and J gave up 7 bases; unmatched junction bases: 8. This CDR3 is built from 15 residues. CDR3 nucleotides: TGTGCCAGCAGCTGGGGACAGGGATATTCCCAGCCCCAGCATTTT. Translation gives CASSWGQGYSQPQHF.

This chain uses TRBV6-5 with TRBJ1-4, with TRBD1 matching 7 bases. The CDR3 consists of 15 residues. The germline CDR1 and CDR2 sequences are MNHEY and SVGAGI. The ends lost 4 bases at V and 5 bases at J; junction bases unmatched: 7. The CDR3 DNA reads as TGTGCCAGCAGTTCCTCAGGGGGGGTAAATGAAAAACTGTTTTTT. It yields the protein CASSSSGGVNEKLFF.

The rearrangement uses TRBV6-5 and TRBJ1-2; 10 nucleotides agree with TRBD1. The CDR3 is 15 amino acids. CDR1 is MNHEY and CDR2 is SVGAGI in the germline V gene. The junction had 12 bases not matched to a gene; V was cut back by 4 bases and J by 10 bases. The CDR3 region has the DNA TGTGCCAGCAGTTCAGACAGGGGGCACCCCGGACTCTACACCTTC. This codes for CASSSDRGHPGLYTF.

The V call is TRBV4-1, the J call TRBJ2-2; maybe TRBD1 (7 bases). CDR3 length equals 13 residues. Trimming pared 3 bases from V and 9 bases from J, leaving 11 bases between. The germline gives CDR1 MGHRA, CDR2 YSYEKL. This chain's CDR3 is CASSQRDSRELFF. The CDR3 DNA reads TGCGCCAGCAGCCAGCGGGACAGCCGGGAGCTGTTTTTT.

This chain joins TRBV18 and TRBJ1-2; 8 bases are shared with TRBD1. CDR1 and CDR2 (germline): KGHSH, LQKENI. The CDR3 runs 16 residues. With V trimmed by 4 bases and J by 2 bases, 9 bases remained unmatched. The CDR3 region has the DNA TGTGCCAGCTCACTTGGACAGGGTACGGCGAACTATGGCTACACCTTC. Translated: CASSLGQGTANYGYTF.

This chain uses TRBV28 with TRBJ2-7; 9 positions match TRBD2. CDR1 and CDR2 (germline): MDHEN, SYDVKM. The junction had 7 bases not matched to a gene; V was cut back by 7 bases and J by 0 bases. This CDR3 comprises 15 residues. The CDR3 protein is CASISTSGSSYEQYF. CDR3 DNA: TGTGCCAGCATCTCGACTAGCGGAAGCTCCTACGAGCAGTACTTC.

The chain is built from TRBV9 and TRBJ2-3; D possibly corresponds to TRBD1 (5 bases). The length of the CDR3 is 13 residues. The germline gives CDR1 SGDLS, CDR2 YYNGEE. V lost 4 bases and J 0 bases, leaving 6 bases between the germline ends. CDR3 region: CASSKGSTDTQYF. The CDR3 DNA reads as TGTGCCAGCAGCAAGGGGAGCACAGATACGCAGTATTTT.

The gene calls are TRBV5-1 and TRBJ1-4; no clear D. V was trimmed by 1 base and J by 8 bases, leaving 6 bases between them. The CDR3 runs to 12 residues. The germline CDR1 and CDR2 sequences are SGHRS and YFSETQ. CDR3 sequence (DNA): TGCGCCAGCAGCTTGCGGCGGGAAAAACTGTTTTTT. It is translated as CASSLRREKLFF.

The chain is built from TRBV18 and TRBJ2-5; TRBD1 matches 10 bases. Germline V lookup: CDR1 KGHSH, CDR2 LQKENI. Germline trimming cut 2 bases from V and 2 bases from J; bases unmatched to any gene: 5. The CDR3 is made up of 16 amino acids. The CDR3 coding sequence is TGTGCCAGCTCACCATGGACAGGGGGTAGACAAGAGACCCAGTACTTC. Translated: CASSPWTGGRQETQYF.

The rearrangement links TRBV2 to TRBJ2-7, with D perhaps TRBD1 (6 bases). The length of the CDR3 is 14 residues. The V and J ends lost 3 bases and 2 bases respectively, with 11 bases between them. CDR1 SNHLY and CDR2 FYNNEI come from the germline V gene. DNA for the CDR3: TGTGCCAGCAGTGAGGAGTGGGACACCTACGAGCAGTACTTC. Its protein product is CASSEEWDTYEQYF. The complete variable domain, with remaining parts taken from reference TRBV2 and TRBJ2-7, reads EPEVTQTPSHQVTQMGQEVILRCVPISNHLYFYWYRQILGQKVEFLVSFYNNEISEKSEIFDDQFSVERPDGSNFTLKIRSTKLEDSAMYFCASSEEWDTYEQYFGPGTRLTVT.

The chain joins TRBV6-5 to TRBJ1-1; D might be TRBD1 (5 bases). This CDR3 is built from 14 residues. Germline V gene sequence: CDR1 MNHEY, CDR2 SVGAGI. Trimming removed 6 bases from V and 4 bases from J, with 15 bases in between. In DNA, the CDR3 is TGTGCCAGCAGGAATTCAGGGTCAATCACTGAAGCTTTCTTT. This gives the protein CASRNSGSITEAFF.

V gene TRBV6-1 combines with J gene TRBJ2-7; TRBD2 is a possible D gene (6 bases). Per the germline V gene, CDR1 is MNHNS and CDR2 is SASEGT. The CDR3 is 13 amino acids. V gave up 6 bases and J gave up 5 bases, with 14 bases separating them. CDR3 sequence reads: CASRGGKGNEQYF. CDR3 DNA sequence: TGTGCCAGCAGGGGGGGTAAGGGTAACGAGCAGTACTTC.

This sequence joins TRBV11-3 and TRBJ2-1; 9 positions agree with TRBD2. V lost 0 bases to trimming and J lost 6 bases; unmatched junction nucleotides: 12. Per germline, CDR1 SGHNT and CDR2 YENEEA. This CDR3 has 18 amino acids. In nucleotides, the CDR3 is TGTGCCAGCAGCTTAGAACAGGGAGGTAGCGGGAGTCCCAATGAGCAGTTCTTC. Its protein product is CASSLEQGGSGSPNEQFF.

This rearrangement joins TRBV28 to TRBJ2-7, with D tentatively TRBD1 (6 bases). Trimming took off 6 bases at V and 7 bases at J, with 13 bases between the two ends. CDR1 MDHEN and CDR2 SYDVKM come from the germline V gene. The CDR3 has 12 residues. CDR3 bases: TGTGCCAGCAGGGACAGTCAAGGGGAGCAGTACTTC. Residues: CASRDSQGEQYF.

This chain uses TRBV5-1 with TRBJ1-1, with 9 bases matching TRBD1. CDR3 length equals 14 residues. J lost 10 bases, V lost 0 bases, and 7 bases had no gene match. The germline gives CDR1 SGHRS, CDR2 YFSETQ. Written as DNA, the CDR3 is TGCGCCAGCAGCTTGGAGGTCCCGGGACAGGGAGCTTTCTTT. Translation: CASSLEVPGQGAFF.

This sequence joins TRBV18 and TRBJ1-1; 8 nucleotides match TRBD1. V was pared by 3 bases and J by 8 bases, with 8 bases of the junction left unmatched. The CDR3 loop spans 14 amino acids. The germline V gene encodes CDR1 KGHSH and CDR2 LQKENI. The CDR3 DNA is TGTGCCAGCTCACCGATATCACAGGGGGAAGAAGCTTTCTTT. Protein product: CASSPISQGEEAFF.

This chain connects TRBV4-3 to TRBJ2-1, with 9 bases matching TRBD2. V lost 0 bases to trimming and J lost 4 bases; unmatched junction nucleotides: 10. CDR1 and CDR2 (germline): LGHNA, YSLEER. This CDR3 contains 18 residues. CDR3 nucleotides: TGCGCCAGCAGCCAAGAGCTAGCGCGGGAGGGCCTATACAATGAGCAGTTCTTC. Residues: CASSQELAREGLYNEQFF.

With regard to this clone: Other DNA sequences within the sample encode an identical CDR3. The CDR3 is CASSLAGETQYF. Written as DNA, the CDR3 is TGCGCCAGCAGCTTAGCAGGGGAGACCCAGTACTTC. The V and J genes are TRBV5-1 and TRBJ2-5; D is possibly TRBD1 (5 bases). The CDR3 length is 12 residues. V was cut by 2 bases and J by 5 bases, with 7 bases left in between. The V gene's germline CDR1 is SGHRS and CDR2 YFSETQ.

This rearrangement joins TRBV4-1 to TRBJ2-7; possible D gene TRBD1, 5 bases. The CDR3 has 14 amino acids. V dropped 3 bases and J dropped 3 bases, with 12 bases sitting between them. Germline assignment: CDR1 MGHRA and CDR2 YSYEKL. The CDR3 region has the DNA TGCGCCAGCAGCCACGGCCAGGGCCGCTACGAGCAGTACTTC. Protein: CASSHGQGRYEQYF.

The chain is built from TRBV19 and TRBJ1-6; tentative D call: TRBD1 (5 bases). The CDR3 is 15 amino acids. CDR1 is LNHDA and CDR2 is SQIVND in the germline V gene (reference sequence). V gave up 6 bases and J gave up 7 bases, with 16 bases separating them. This CDR3 is CASRNQGQGNSPLHF. The CDR3 nucleotides read TGTGCCAGTAGAAACCAAGGCCAGGGAAATTCACCCCTCCACTTT. Full variable domain (outside the CDR3, taken from reference TRBV19 and TRBJ1-6): DGGITQSPKYLFRKEGQNVTLSCEQNLNHDAMYWYRQDPGQGLRLIYYSQIVNDFQKGDIAEGYSVSREKKESFPLTVTSAQKNPTAFYLCASRNQGQGNSPLHFGNGTRLTVT.

This chain links TRBV9 with TRBJ1-1, with 7 bases matching TRBD1. Germline V CDR1 and CDR2: SGDLS, YYNGEE. Unmatched junction bases numbered 3, after V lost 2 bases and J lost 2 bases. This CDR3 contains 14 residues. The CDR3 region has the DNA TGTGCCAGCAGCGTTCTAGGGGGCAACACTGAAGCTTTCTTT. Its translation is CASSVLGGNTEAFF.

V and J are TRBV9 and TRBJ1-4, with 10 bases that match TRBD1. The V gene's germline CDR1 is SGDLS and CDR2 YYNGEE. The J segment lost 8 bases and the V segment lost 4 bases, leaving 8 bases of the junction unmatched. This CDR3 has 15 amino acids. The CDR3 loop is CASSSLGDRGEKLFF. The CDR3 nucleotides are TGTGCCAGCAGCTCCCTGGGGGACAGGGGAGAAAAACTGTTTTTT.

For the CDR3, the DNA is TGTGCCAGCAGCTTAACAGGGGGCTCTCATCAGCCCCAGCATTTT. It encodes CASSLTGGSHQPQHF. V gene TRBV28 combines with J gene TRBJ1-5, with 9 bases identical to TRBD1. Germline CDR1 and CDR2: MDHEN and SYDVKM. Trimming cost V 6 bases and J 5 bases; bases outside gene matches: 8. This CDR3 has 15 residues.

The CDR3 DNA is TGTGCCATCAGGTTCGGGATGAACACTGAAGCTTTCTTT. This codes for CAIRFGMNTEAFF. The chain recombines TRBV10-3 with TRBJ1-1, with no clear D. Trimming removed 6 bases from V and 0 bases from J, with 8 bases in between. The germline gives CDR1 ENHRY, CDR2 SYGVKD. This CDR3 is built from 13 residues.

V and J are TRBV11-3 and TRBJ2-2; the D gene is possibly TRBD1 (5 bases). Per germline, CDR1 SGHNT and CDR2 YENEEA. The CDR3 covers 15 residues. V was shortened by 4 bases and J by 4 bases, with 13 bases between the two germline ends. CDR3 residues: CASSSSGRGTGELFF. CDR3 bases: TGTGCCAGCAGCTCGTCAGGGCGAGGCACCGGGGAGCTGTTTTTT.

The chain joins TRBV28 to TRBJ1-4; D gene unclear. V lost 3 bases and J lost 7, with 6 bases in between. Germline CDR1 MDHEN, CDR2 SYDVKM. The CDR3 runs to 12 residues. CDR3 loop: CASSFGGEKLFF. CDR3 DNA sequence: TGTGCCAGCAGTTTCGGAGGTGAAAAACTGTTTTTT.

Here the CDR3 reads CASSPWGGTGELFF. CDR3 DNA: TGTGCCAGCAGCCCCTGGGGAGGCACCGGGGAGCTGTTTTTT. The genes are TRBV5-4 and TRBJ2-2, with D perhaps matching TRBD2 (6 bases). Per the germline V gene, CDR1 is SGHNT and CDR2 is YYREEE (reference sequence). Deletions cut 4 bases from V and 4 bases from J, with 11 bases between. This CDR3 comprises 14 residues.

The V and J genes are TRBV2 and TRBJ2-2, with TRBD2 identical over 13 bases. The CDR3 length is 15 residues. V was clipped by 9 bases and J by 6 bases; unmatched bases: 7. Germline-derived CDR1 and CDR2 are SNHLY and FYNNEI. The CDR3 is CASRTSGGSSGELFF. DNA for the CDR3: TGTGCCAGTCGGACTAGCGGGGGAAGTTCCGGGGAGCTGTTTTTT.

As concerns this clone: A read error may account for a junction end that differs from germline. The J gene is TRBJ2-1, the V gene TRBV6-1; maybe TRBD2 (5 bases). The CDR3 is 14 amino acids. The germline gives CDR1 MNHNS, CDR2 SASEGT. In DNA, the CDR3 is TGTGCCAGCATTGAAAGCGGACTGTACAATGAGCAGTTCTTC. It specifies CASIESGLYNEQFF.